The source of this T cell receptor beta chain is a study of tumor-infiltrating lymphocytes in oesophageal squamous cell carcinoma. The CDR3 consists of 14 residues. Germline assignment: CDR1 SGHVS and CDR2 FNYEAQ. V was clipped by 7 bases and J by 2 bases, with 13 bases between them. MiXCR, run by TCRdb on the PCR reads, gives a single entry per CDR3 protein. In the table there are tens of thousands of distinct CDR3 sequences, roughly a third of which are singletons. The receptor's source is a female donor with esophageal squamous cell carcinoma. The sample consisted of esophageal tumor tissue. The genes are TRBV7-6 and TRBJ2-3; no clear D. Here the CDR3 reads CASNLQTTTDTQYF. Here the CDR3 DNA reads TGTGCCAGCAACCTACAGACCACCACAGATACGCAGTATTTT.